These T cell receptor beta chains were read from a single sample in a study of T cell repertoires in cytomegalovirus infection. These TCRs' antigens remain unknown. From the reads, TCRdb called clonotypes with MiXCR, one entry per CDR3 protein. Of roughly 990,000 distinct CDR3 sequences listed, around 29% are singletons. The sequences come from cultured CD8+ T cells from PBMCs, collected from culture after CMV antigen stimulation. Receptors were obtained from a human donor in good health (CMV status not recorded). Some clones in this sample may be carry-over from other donors' samples. Both conserved end residues are part of each CDR3. The order of the fields is V gene, J gene, D gene, CDR3 protein. A D gene is named only where the DNA matches it firmly.

v_gene: TRBV12-3/TRBV12-4; j_gene: TRBJ2-1; d_gene: .; CDR3aa: CASSLYDGSYNEQFF
v_gene: TRBV19; j_gene: TRBJ2-2; d_gene: .; CDR3aa: CAVGGDGTGELFF
v_gene: TRBV5-4; j_gene: TRBJ1-1; d_gene: .; CDR3aa: CASSFWVMNTEAFF
v_gene: TRBV11-1; j_gene: TRBJ2-3; d_gene: TRBD1; CDR3aa: CASGLTGGTDTQYF
v_gene: TRBV28; j_gene: TRBJ1-5; d_gene: .; CDR3aa: CASNRLVSNQPQHF
v_gene: TRBV7-2; j_gene: TRBJ2-7; d_gene: TRBD2; CDR3aa: CASSYSGRGGYEQYF
v_gene: TRBV6-1; j_gene: TRBJ1-5; d_gene: .; CDR3aa: CASRDRWVSNQPQHF
v_gene: TRBV4-1; j_gene: TRBJ1-5; d_gene: TRBD1; CDR3aa: CASSKGGSPSNQPQHF
v_gene: TRBV2; j_gene: TRBJ1-3; d_gene: .; CDR3aa: CASSGGHRVTGNTIYF
v_gene: TRBV27; j_gene: TRBJ2-2; d_gene: .; CDR3aa: CASSSYRDHTGELFF
v_gene: TRBV20-1; j_gene: TRBJ1-3; d_gene: .; CDR3aa: CSARRRVGGRFSGNTIYF
v_gene: TRBV5-8; j_gene: TRBJ1-5; d_gene: .; CDR3aa: CASSLDREKWGQPQHF
v_gene: TRBV7-2; j_gene: TRBJ2-2; d_gene: .; CDR3aa: CASSLFDKAAGELFF
v_gene: TRBV6-2/TRBV6-3; j_gene: TRBJ2-1; d_gene: .; CDR3aa: CASTHGQFVYNEQFF
v_gene: TRBV15; j_gene: TRBJ1-1; d_gene: .; CDR3aa: CATSRDSRGGNTEAFF
v_gene: TRBV6-1; j_gene: TRBJ1-2; d_gene: TRBD1; CDR3aa: CASSEGTGYFYGYTF
v_gene: TRBV7-8; j_gene: TRBJ2-3; d_gene: .; CDR3aa: CASSLNGLARGLSTDTQYF
v_gene: TRBV6-6; j_gene: TRBJ2-2; d_gene: .; CDR3aa: CASSYNVGGTGELFF
v_gene: TRBV6-6; j_gene: TRBJ2-1; d_gene: TRBD2; CDR3aa: CASSYSLFLAELNEQFF
v_gene: TRBV7-9; j_gene: TRBJ1-6; d_gene: TRBD1; CDR3aa: CASSLGQGDSPLHF
v_gene: TRBV7-9; j_gene: TRBJ2-5; d_gene: .; CDR3aa: CASSLGTEILETQYF
v_gene: TRBV2; j_gene: TRBJ1-1; d_gene: .; CDR3aa: CASSDYEAFF
v_gene: TRBV15; j_gene: TRBJ2-3; d_gene: .; CDR3aa: CATSRLHPDTQYF
v_gene: TRBV7-9; j_gene: TRBJ1-1; d_gene: .; CDR3aa: CASSLDIREGGTEAFF
v_gene: TRBV2; j_gene: TRBJ1-6; d_gene: .; CDR3aa: CASSEALMGHSPLHF
v_gene: TRBV19; j_gene: TRBJ1-6; d_gene: .; CDR3aa: CASTYGSRHSPLHF
v_gene: TRBV5-1; j_gene: TRBJ1-5; d_gene: TRBD1; CDR3aa: CASSSGQGTGNQPQHF
v_gene: TRBV6-2/TRBV6-3; j_gene: TRBJ1-1; d_gene: .; CDR3aa: CASSYPPSMNTEAFF
v_gene: TRBV19; j_gene: TRBJ1-2; d_gene: .; CDR3aa: CASRLGTQSYLYGYTF
v_gene: TRBV12-3/TRBV12-4; j_gene: TRBJ2-1; d_gene: .; CDR3aa: CASSFAGMSYNEQFF
v_gene: TRBV20-1; j_gene: TRBJ1-3; d_gene: .; CDR3aa: CSARVWEGSGNTIYF
v_gene: TRBV10-3; j_gene: TRBJ1-6; d_gene: TRBD1; CDR3aa: CAISAGGNSPLHF
v_gene: TRBV5-1; j_gene: TRBJ1-2; d_gene: .; CDR3aa: CASSLASVVGNGYTF
v_gene: TRBV7-6; j_gene: TRBJ2-3; d_gene: .; CDR3aa: CASTPDVSQGPTDTQYF
v_gene: TRBV2; j_gene: TRBJ2-1; d_gene: .; CDR3aa: CASTGVEQFF
v_gene: TRBV7-6; j_gene: TRBJ1-3; d_gene: TRBD1; CDR3aa: CASSLMGTGF
v_gene: TRBV7-6; j_gene: TRBJ2-3; d_gene: .; CDR3aa: CASSLAGLEQYF
v_gene: TRBV3-1; j_gene: TRBJ2-1; d_gene: .; CDR3aa: CASSPSMDYNEQFF
v_gene: TRBV27; j_gene: TRBJ1-1; d_gene: TRBD1; CDR3aa: CASSPGTGVVAEAFF
v_gene: TRBV4-1; j_gene: TRBJ2-1; d_gene: .; CDR3aa: CASSQVRDTDTANEQFF
v_gene: TRBV6-1; j_gene: TRBJ2-1; d_gene: TRBD2; CDR3aa: CASRPGLGTYNEQFF
v_gene: TRBV4-3; j_gene: TRBJ2-6; d_gene: TRBD1; CDR3aa: CASSQSGTESSGANVLTF